The following is a T cell receptor beta chain sequence with its context. Its antigen is as yet unknown. The read ends 3 residues early relative to the CDR3; the germline J gene fills the gap. Measured with immunoSEQ multiplex PCR; TCRdb has only the in-frame clones, and not every one. Reported are 40,000 or so clones; the ten largest clones contain 6.8%. This sample is part of a study of T cells in women clearing cervical HPV infection. Overall study: Donors had HPV16-related CIN3 or worse; 2 had invasive cancer.

Study conclusions and caveats: Controls had more TRBV6-7 (roughly 0.16%) than cases (about 0.11%). Associations may precede or follow infection; HPV-specific or memory T cells were not isolated.

V lost 6 bases and J lost 5, with 14 bases in between. Germline V gene data show CDR1 as MNHEY and CDR2 as SVGEGT. CDR3 size: 14 residues. The chain recombines TRBV6-2 or TRBV6-3 with TRBJ2-1, with a tentative D call TRBD2 (6 bases). Sequencing input: blood buffy coat. The receptor comes from a woman between 18 and 69 years old with a cervical HPV16 infection that either progressed to CIN3+ or cleared (not recorded which). The covered CDR3 bases are TGTGCCAGCAGGGATCCGGGACTTCACAATGAG. Residues: CASRDPGLHNE. The whole CDR3 protein reads CASRDPGLHNEQFF.